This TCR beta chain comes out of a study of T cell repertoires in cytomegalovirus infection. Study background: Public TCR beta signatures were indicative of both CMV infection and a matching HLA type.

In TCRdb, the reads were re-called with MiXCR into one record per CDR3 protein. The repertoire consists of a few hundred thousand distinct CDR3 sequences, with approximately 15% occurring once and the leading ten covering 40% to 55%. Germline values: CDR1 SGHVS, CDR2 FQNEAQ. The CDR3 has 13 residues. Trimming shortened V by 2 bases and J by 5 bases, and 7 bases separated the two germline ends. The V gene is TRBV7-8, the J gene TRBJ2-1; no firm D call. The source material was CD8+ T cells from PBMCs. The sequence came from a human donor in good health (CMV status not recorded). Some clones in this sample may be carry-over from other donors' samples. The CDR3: CASSLRSNNEQFF. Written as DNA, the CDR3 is TGTGCCAGCAGCTTACGCAGCAACAATGAGCAGTTCTTC.